The 29 T cell receptor beta chains in this list originate from one sample, sequenced in a study of CD8+ T cells in alopecia areata. Noted treatment: oral pan-JAK inhibitor, 5-10 mg twice daily. Investigators isolated RNA and reverse transcribed it into cDNA to act as the sequencing template. The assay was immunoSEQ multiplex PCR, and TCRdb's table has in-frame clones only and misses some. The top ten hold approximately 10% of the sample, which has 95,000 to 110,000 clones, more than 75% seen once. Source: CD8+ T cells sorted from blood, taken around week 34, from a patient treated with tofacitinib. All receptors come from a human donor with alopecia areata.

The chain employs TRBV5-1 and TRBJ2-1, with TRBD2 matching 13 bases. The CDR3 has 16 residues. Germline values: CDR1 SGHRS, CDR2 YFSETQ. With 4 bases clipped from V and 8 bases from J, the junction kept 9 bases outside the gene matches. The CDR3 DNA reads TGCGCCAGCAGCGATGGACTAGCGGGAGCCCCGGATGAGCAGTTCTTC. Amino acid sequence: CASSDGLAGAPDEQFF.

The chain has TRBV4-1 and TRBJ2-5; D uncertain. The germline V and J ends were trimmed by 1 base and 2 bases, with 8 bases remaining between them. CDR1 and CDR2 from the germline V gene are MGHRA and YSYEKL. This CDR3 contains 14 residues. The CDR3 spells CASSQVGVQETQYF. For the CDR3, the DNA is TGCGCCAGCAGCCAAGTTGGGGTTCAAGAGACCCAGTACTTC.

V usage is TRBV19 and J usage is TRBJ2-3; no reliable D call. The CDR3 extends over 12 amino acids. Trimming shortened V by 3 bases and J by 5 bases, and 6 bases separated the two germline ends. The germline V gene has CDR1 LNHDA and CDR2 SQIVND (reference sequence). CDR3 amino acids: CASSIIGDTQYF. CDR3 sequence (DNA): TGTGCCAGTAGTATCATCGGAGATACGCAGTATTTT.

The chain recombines TRBV6-1 with TRBJ1-4; D remains unclear. Looked up from germline, CDR1 is MNHNS and CDR2 is SASEGT. The V end was cut by 3 bases, the J end by 4 bases, with 12 bases between. The length of the CDR3 is 15 residues. DNA of the CDR3: TGTGCCAGCAGTGATTGGACGGCAGTTAATGAAAAACTGTTTTTT. Translated: CASSDWTAVNEKLFF.

The J gene is TRBJ2-3, the V gene TRBV6-5; no clear D. The CDR3 is 12 residues long. Trimming removed 2 bases from V and 6 bases from J, with 6 bases in between. Looked up from germline, CDR1 is MNHEY and CDR2 is SVGAGI. The CDR3 nucleotides read TGTGCCAGCAGTTACACCGGGGATACGCAGTATTTT. It encodes CASSYTGDTQYF.

The rearrangement uses TRBV27 and TRBJ2-3; tentative D call: TRBD2 (5 bases). This CDR3 spans 14 amino acids. The germline V and J ends were trimmed by 8 bases and 1 base, with 13 bases remaining between them. The germline gives CDR1 MNHEY, CDR2 SMNVEV (reference sequence). CDR3 residues: CASQTRGGTDTQYF. CDR3 bases: TGTGCCAGCCAGACACGGGGAGGCACAGATACGCAGTATTTT.

The chain combines TRBV5-5 with TRBJ2-7; 9 bases map to TRBD2. The CDR3 is 14 amino acids. Germline CDR1 reads SGHKS; CDR2 reads YYEKEE (reference sequence). V shed 3 bases and J 4 bases; nucleotides not matched to a gene: 5. The CDR3 DNA sequence: TGTGCCAGCAGCTGGGGTAGCGGGAGTTACGAGCAGTACTTC. Amino acids: CASSWGSGSYEQYF.

The V and J genes are TRBV29-1 and TRBJ2-7; a possible D gene is TRBD2 (7 bases). Germline loops: CDR1 SQVTM, CDR2 ANQGSEA. V shed 1 base and J shed 4 bases, with 17 bases lying between them. The CDR3 length is 15 residues. The CDR3 DNA is TGCAGCGTTGAAGGGGCTAGCGGAGGGGGGTACGAGCAGTACTTC. Translating gives CSVEGASGGGYEQYF.

Note on this clone: One junction end disagrees with the germline gene, perhaps due to a read error. The rearrangement uses TRBV6-1 and TRBJ2-7, with D possibly called TRBD1 or TRBD2 (6 bases each). Germline CDR1 MNHNS, CDR2 SASEGT. The CDR3 has 13 amino acids. CDR3: CASLRGDSFEQYF. The CDR3 DNA reads as TGTGCCAGCCTGAGGGGGGACTCCTTCGAGCAGTACTTC.

The V and J genes are TRBV7-6 and TRBJ2-7, with D unresolved. Germline V gene data show CDR1 as SGHVS and CDR2 as FNYEAQ. Trimming took off 1 base at V and 1 base at J, with 8 bases between the two ends. The CDR3 extends over 14 amino acids. DNA of the CDR3: TGTGCCAGCAGCTTAGGCACGTTTTCCTACGAGCAGTACTTC. Protein sequence: CASSLGTFSYEQYF.

V is TRBV28 and J is TRBJ2-5; 7 nucleotides match TRBD2. The CDR3 is made up of 16 amino acids. After removal of 4 bases from V and 5 bases from J, the junction contained 13 bases not matched to a gene. Germline V lookup: CDR1 MDHEN, CDR2 SYDVKM. As DNA, the CDR3 is TGTGCCAGCAGTTCGAACCGGGAGGAGAGGGCGGAGACCCAGTACTTC. Residues: CASSSNREERAETQYF. The entire variable domain, with the rest obtained from reference TRBV28 and TRBJ2-5, is as follows: DVKVTQSSRYLVKRTGEKVFLECVQDMDHENMFWYRQDPGLGLRLIYFSYDVKMKEKGDIPEGYSVSREKKERFSLILESASTNQTSMYLCASSSNREERAETQYFGPGTRLLVL.

The chain has TRBV29-1 and TRBJ2-3; 9 bases match TRBD1. This CDR3 region has 15 residues. Germline CDR1 and CDR2: SQVTM and ANQGSEA. V was clipped by 0 bases and J by 4 bases; unmatched bases: 5. The CDR3 DNA is TGCAGCGTTGAAGATCGGGACAGGGAAGCAGATACGCAGTATTTT. Its protein product is CSVEDRDREADTQYF.

The rearrangement uses TRBV6-5 and TRBJ2-7; 9 nucleotides match TRBD2. The CDR3 loop spans 15 amino acids. In germline, CDR1 is MNHEY, CDR2 SVGAGI. The trim removed 7 bases at V and 5 bases at J, leaving 12 bases unmatched. The CDR3, as DNA: TGTGCCAGCACCCCAGGAGCGGGAGGTCCCCACGAGCAGTACTTC. Translated, it gives CASTPGAGGPHEQYF.

This sequence joins TRBV27 and TRBJ1-2; no definite D call. CDR3 length: 14 amino acids. V gave up 6 bases and J gave up 2 bases, with 13 bases separating them. CDR1 is MNHEY and CDR2 is SMNVEV in the germline V gene (reference sequence). Written as DNA, the CDR3 is TGTGCCAGCAGACTGACAAGGGCCAACTATGGCTACACCTTC. Translation: CASRLTRANYGYTF.

The J gene is TRBJ1-4, the V gene TRBV11-2; unclear D gene. The germline CDR1 and CDR2 sequences are SGHAT and FQNNGV. V lost 4 bases and J 2 bases, leaving 14 bases between the germline ends. The CDR3 sequence is 16 residues long. Here the CDR3 reads CASSSARGPTNEKLFF. The CDR3 DNA reads TGTGCCAGCAGCTCGGCCCGAGGGCCTACTAATGAAAAACTGTTTTTT.

This clone was counted between two and nine times. The V call is TRBV7-9, the J call TRBJ2-1, with 8 bases lining up with TRBD2. From germline, CDR1 is SEHNR and CDR2 FQNEAQ (reference sequence). V was pared by 5 bases and J by 8 bases, with 5 bases of the junction left unmatched. This CDR3 is 13 amino acids long. DNA of the CDR3: TGTGCCAGCAGCCCCCCGGGGGGGGATGAGCAGTTCTTC. It translates to CASSPPGGDEQFF. The full variable domain, its missing parts supplied by reference TRBV7-9 and TRBJ2-1, is DTGVSQNPRHKITKRGQNVTFRCDPISEHNRLYWYRQTLGQGPEFLTYFQNEAQLEKSRLLSDRFSAERPKGSFSTLEIQRTEQGDSAMYLCASSPPGGDEQFFGPGTRLTVL.

For this clone: Its ends do not fully match the called genes, so a read error is possible. The chain is built from TRBV9 and TRBJ2-3; D remains ambiguous. Per germline, CDR1 SGDLS and CDR2 YYNGEE. The CDR3 contains 14 residues. The CDR3 DNA reads TGTGTCAGCAGCGTAGGCTCTTACCGAGATACGCAGTATTTT. Its protein is CVSSVGSYRDTQYF.

The CDR3 loop reads CASSQEVAGYTF. CDR3 nucleotides: TGTGCCAGCAGCCAAGAAGTGGCCGGCTACACCTTC. This rearrangement joins TRBV4-2 to TRBJ1-2, with no clear D. With 0 bases removed from V and 8 bases from J, the gap between germline ends came to 7 bases. The CDR3 spans 12 residues. CDR1 LGHNA and CDR2 YNFKEQ come from the germline V gene.

The chain carries TRBV29-1 and TRBJ2-7; a weak D match, TRBD2 (6 bases). This CDR3 region has 14 residues. Germline V CDR1 and CDR2: SQVTM, ANQGSEA. Between the trimmed V and J ends, which lost 2 bases and 3 bases, there was a span of 14 bases. The CDR3 spells CSVERWRVGYEQYF. As DNA, the CDR3 is TGCAGCGTTGAACGATGGAGGGTGGGCTACGAGCAGTACTTC.

V usage is TRBV5-4 and J usage is TRBJ2-7, with 10 bases lining up with TRBD2. This CDR3 comprises 17 residues. The J segment lost 0 bases and the V segment lost 0 bases, leaving 6 bases of the junction unmatched. Per the germline V gene, CDR1 is SGHNT and CDR2 is YYREEE (reference sequence). The DNA of the CDR3 is TGTGCCAGCAGCTTGGGGCTAGCGGGAGAAAGCTCCTACGAGCAGTACTTC. Amino acid sequence: CASSLGLAGESSYEQYF.

The CDR3: CASSLTGGSGNQPQHF. CDR3 nucleotides: TGTGCCAGCAGCCTAACGGGGGGCTCGGGCAATCAGCCCCAGCATTTT. The chain links TRBV7-9 to TRBJ1-5; a possible D gene is TRBD1 (6 bases). The CDR3 is 16 amino acids. The V and J ends lost 5 bases and 2 bases respectively, with 16 bases between them. The germline V gene encodes CDR1 SEHNR and CDR2 FQNEAQ (reference sequence).

V usage is TRBV29-1 and J usage is TRBJ2-1, with 8 bases that match TRBD1. CDR3 size: 14 residues. V lost 7 bases and J lost 9; bases outside the gene matches: 14. The germline V gene encodes CDR1 SQVTM and CDR2 ANQGSEA. The CDR3 DNA is TGCAGCGCTGTCGAAGTCGGACAGGGTCCTGAGCAGTTCTTC. Its translation is CSAVEVGQGPEQFF.

The chain has TRBV27 and TRBJ2-7, with 9 bases aligning to TRBD2. There are 15 residues in the CDR3. V dropped 7 bases and J dropped 0; count of bases not matched to a gene: 7. The germline CDR1 and CDR2 sequences are MNHEY and SMNVEV (reference sequence). The CDR3 loop is CASKMTSGSSYEQYF. The DNA of the CDR3 is TGTGCCAGCAAAATGACTAGCGGAAGCTCCTACGAGCAGTACTTC.

A word on this clone: Other DNA sequences in this specimen translate into the identical CDR3. The chain couples TRBV29-1 to TRBJ1-1; D is unresolved. Germline V CDR1 and CDR2: SQVTM, ANQGSEA. Trimming took off 4 bases at V and 8 bases at J, with 8 bases between the two ends. CDR3 length equals 10 residues. CDR3 in amino acids: CSVGVSEAFF. The CDR3, as DNA: TGCAGCGTTGGGGTATCGGAAGCTTTCTTT.

The chain links TRBV19 to TRBJ1-5; D is unclear. This CDR3 contains 12 residues. In germline, CDR1 is LNHDA, CDR2 SQIVND (reference sequence). V was pared by 3 bases and J by 6 bases, with 6 bases between. CDR3 amino acids: CASSMSGQPQHF. The DNA for the CDR3 is TGTGCCAGTAGTATGTCCGGTCAGCCCCAGCATTTT.

The chain uses TRBV29-1 and TRBJ2-7; 7 nucleotides agree with TRBD1. This CDR3 has 15 amino acids. The germline CDR1 and CDR2 sequences are SQVTM and ANQGSEA. Trimming at V came to 2 bases and at J to 2 bases, leaving 9 bases not matched to a gene. CDR3 nucleotide sequence: TGCAGCGTTGAACAAGGGGGCGATCAGACCTACGAGCAGTACTTC. This sequence encodes CSVEQGGDQTYEQYF.

The chain has TRBV5-5 and TRBJ2-1; D is possibly TRBD1 (5 bases). Germline V gene lookup returns CDR1 SGHKS and CDR2 YYEKEE (reference sequence). With 0 bases removed from V and 0 bases from J, the gap between germline ends came to 10 bases. The CDR3 contains 16 residues. CDR3 bases: TGTGCCAGCAGCTTGGAAGGGGAACTCTCCTACAATGAGCAGTTCTTC. It yields the protein CASSLEGELSYNEQFF.

The chain links TRBV4-1 to TRBJ2-7; 11 bases align to TRBD2. CDR3 size: 17 residues. With V trimmed by 2 bases and J by 0 bases, 6 bases remained unmatched. Germline V gene sequence: CDR1 MGHRA, CDR2 YSYEKL. DNA of the CDR3: TGCGCCAGCAGCCAACCGGGACTAGCGGAGTCCTCCTACGAGCAGTACTTC. As protein: CASSQPGLAESSYEQYF.

The rearrangement joins TRBV7-2 to TRBJ2-7, with D possibly being TRBD1 (6 bases). The CDR3 is made up of 15 amino acids. V lost 1 base to trimming and J lost 0 bases, with 10 bases between them. CDR1 and CDR2 from the germline V gene are SGHTA and FQGNSA. CDR3 in DNA: TGTGCCAGCAGCTTAGGAGGGGGAGACTCCTACGAGCAGTACTTC. Its translation: CASSLGGGDSYEQYF.